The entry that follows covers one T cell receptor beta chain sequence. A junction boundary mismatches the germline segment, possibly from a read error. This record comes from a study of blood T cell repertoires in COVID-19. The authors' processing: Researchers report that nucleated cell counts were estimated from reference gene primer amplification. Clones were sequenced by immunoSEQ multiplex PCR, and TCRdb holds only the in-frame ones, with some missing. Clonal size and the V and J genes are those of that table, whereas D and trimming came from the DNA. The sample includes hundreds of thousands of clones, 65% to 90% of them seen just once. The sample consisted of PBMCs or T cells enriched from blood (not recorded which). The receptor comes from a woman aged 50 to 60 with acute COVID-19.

The CDR3 sequence: CASSLDRSYSNQPQHF. Written as DNA, the CDR3 is TGTGCCAGCAGCCTAGACCGGTCCTATAGCAATCAGCCCCAGCATTTT. The V gene is TRBV11-2, the J gene TRBJ1-5; D gene unclear. Germline V gene sequence: CDR1 SGHAT, CDR2 FQNNGV. The CDR3 extends over 16 amino acids.